Listed below are T cell receptor beta chains from one sample, sequenced in a study of blood T cell repertoires in COVID-19. Sequencing used immunoSEQ multiplex PCR; TCRdb keeps in-frame clones, though not all of them. The table records approximately 79,000 clones, around nine tenths of them present only once. Sequencing input: peripheral blood. These receptors were collected from a man in his 60s with acute or convalescent COVID-19. Both conserved end residues are part of each CDR3. D genes are given only for firm matches. The listing skips clone size in some rows; elsewhere it reads once, few, many or a size class.

>TRBD1|once|TRBJ1-6|TRBV28
CASSSIQGQGNSPLHF
TGTGCCAGCAGTTCCATACAGGGGCAGGGTAATTCACCCCTCCACTTT
>.|.|TRBJ2-7|TRBV6-5
CASSPLGLHSYEQYF
TGTGCCAGCAGCCCCCTGGGACTGCACTCCTACGAGCAGTACTTC
>TRBD1|.|TRBJ1-2|TRBV18
CASSPAGQLNYGYTF
TGTGCCAGCTCACCCGCGGGACAGCTTAACTATGGCTACACCTTC
>.|.|TRBJ1-2|TRBV5-1
CASSPGQHGYTF
TGCGCCAGCAGCCCAGGACAGCATGGCTACACCTTC
>TRBD1|.|TRBJ1-1|TRBV7-2
CASSLDRIGTEAFF
TGTGCCAGCAGCTTGGACAGGATCGGCACTGAAGCTTTCTTT
>.|.|TRBJ1-1|TRBV6-6
CASSYSMTGSAFF
TGTGCCAGCAGTTACTCCATGACAGGCTCTGCTTTCTTT
>.|.|TRBJ2-7|TRBV7-2
CASSSGWGTSHVGQYF
TGTGCCAGCAGCTCAGGCTGGGGGACATCACATGTGGGGCAGTACTTC
>.|.|TRBJ2-3|TRBV9
CASSGGTGTDTQYF
TGTGCCAGCAGCGGCGGGACTGGCACAGATACGCAGTATTTT
>.|.|TRBJ2-7|TRBV21-1
CASSKGSASGGPLYEQYF
TGTGCCAGCAGCAAAGGGTCGGCTAGCGGGGGGCCTCTATACGAGCAGTACTTC
>.|.|TRBJ1-4|TRBV6-5
CASSPVSRDEKLFF
TGTGCCAGCAGCCCCGTATCCCGGGATGAAAAACTGTTTTTT
>TRBD2|.|TRBJ2-1|TRBV3-1/TRBV3-2
CASSQGTSGNEQFF
TGTGCCAGCAGCCAGGGGACTAGCGGAAATGAGCAGTTCTTC
>TRBD2|.|TRBJ2-3|TRBV6-5
CAGSSAGVGTDTQYF
TGTGCCGGATCATCGGCGGGAGTAGGCACAGATACGCAGTATTTT
>.|.|TRBJ2-3|TRBV9
CASSGAIPTDTQYF
TGTGCCAGCAGCGGAGCTATTCCCACAGATACGCAGTATTTT
>.|once|TRBJ1-4|TRBV2
CASSAGRHNEKLFF
TGTGCCAGCAGTGCAGGGAGGCATAATGAAAAACTGTTTTTT
>.|.|TRBJ1-2|TRBV30
CAYREGYGYTF
TGTGCCTACAGGGAGGGGTATGGCTACACCTTC
>.|.|TRBJ1-1|TRBV28
CASTLLGGVEAFF
TGTGCCAGCACCCTATTGGGGGGGGTTGAAGCTTTCTTT
>.|.|TRBJ2-1|TRBV12-5
CASGLVRGFNEQFF
TGTGCTAGTGGTTTGGTAAGGGGCTTCAATGAGCAGTTCTTC
>TRBD1|.|TRBJ1-2|TRBV28
CASSTSGTGFGGYTF
TGTGCCAGCAGTACTTCCGGGACAGGGTTTGGTGGCTACACCTTC
>TRBD2|.|TRBJ2-1|TRBV9
CASSNSLAGGYNEQFF
TGTGCCAGCAGCAACAGCCTAGCGGGAGGGTACAATGAGCAGTTCTTC
>TRBD2|.|TRBJ2-1|TRBV5-1
CASSWASGGTYNEQFF
TGCGCCAGCAGCTGGGCTAGCGGAGGAACCTACAATGAGCAGTTCTTC
>TRBD1|once|TRBJ1-3|TRBV19
CASSRDRDSLGNTIYF
TGTGCCAGTAGTAGGGACCGGGACAGTCTTGGAAACACCATATATTTT
>.|.|TRBJ1-2|TRBV4-1
CASSQDAGVDNYGYTF
TGCGCCAGCAGCCAAGATGCAGGGGTTGATAACTATGGCTACACCTTC
>.|few|TRBJ1-2|TRBV18
CASSSRTETNYGYTF
TGTGCCAGCTCATCTCGGACAGAGACTAACTATGGCTACACCTTC
>TRBD2|.|TRBJ2-1|TRBV7-6
CASSSSGGAGGNEQFF
TGTGCCAGCAGCTCATCAGGGGGAGCGGGAGGGAATGAGCAGTTCTTC
>.|.|TRBJ2-5|TRBV9
CASSVTEGTQYF
TGTGCCAGCAGCGTCACAGAGGGGACCCAGTACTTC
>TRBD2|.|TRBJ2-1|TRBV7-9
CASSLVAGGINEQFF
TGTGCCAGCAGCTTGGTAGCGGGGGGAATAAATGAGCAGTTCTTC
>.|.|TRBJ2-3|TRBV10-3
CAIIDRITDTQYF
TGTGCCATCATTGACAGGATCACAGATACGCAGTATTTT
>.|.|TRBJ2-7|TRBV24-1
CATSEVGVWQYF
TGTGCCACCAGTGAGGTAGGGGTTTGGCAGTACTTC
>TRBD2|.|TRBJ2-1|TRBV5-1
CASSIGTSGGEQFF
TGCGCCAGCAGCATCGGGACTAGCGGGGGTGAGCAGTTCTTC
>.|.|TRBJ1-1|TRBV5-1
CASSLRQAETEAFF
TGCGCCAGCAGCCTCCGACAGGCGGAAACTGAAGCTTTCTTT
>TRBD2|.|TRBJ2-5|TRBV7-2
CASSSLAGLLETQYF
TGTGCCAGCAGCTCCTTAGCGGGCCTTTTAGAGACCCAGTACTTC
>.|.|TRBJ2-5|TRBV7-9
CASSLGRGHNETQYF
TGTGCCAGCAGCTTAGGCCGAGGGCATAACGAGACCCAGTACTTC
>.|.|TRBJ2-1|TRBV5-5
CASSLGGYNEQFF
TGTGCCAGCAGCTTAGGGGGTTACAATGAGCAGTTCTTC
>TRBD1|.|TRBJ1-1|TRBV9
CASSVEEGGAMGTEAFF
TGTGCCAGCAGCGTAGAGGAAGGGGGCGCAATGGGCACTGAAGCTTTCTTT
>.|once|TRBJ1-5|TRBV5-5
CASSLALRGRSNQPQHF
TGTGCCAGCAGCTTGGCCCTTAGGGGTAGGAGCAATCAGCCCCAGCATTTT
>.|.|TRBJ1-1|TRBV18
CASSRTEGDTEAFF
TGTGCCAGCTCACGGACAGAGGGGGACACTGAAGCTTTCTTT
>TRBD1|.|TRBJ1-2|TRBV7-9
CASSSSGGVGYGYTF
TGTGCCAGCAGCTCTTCAGGGGGCGTAGGATATGGCTACACCTTC
>TRBD2|.|TRBJ2-7|TRBV5-1
CASSLARGEGGEQYF
TGCGCCAGCAGCTTGGCCCGGGGGGAGGGAGGCGAGCAGTACTTC
>.|.|TRBJ1-1|TRBV29-1
CSVVLGRAEAFF
TGCAGCGTTGTTTTGGGGAGGGCTGAAGCTTTCTTT
>TRBD1|.|TRBJ1-4|TRBV3-1/TRBV3-2
CASSPHRGGEKLFF
TGTGCCAGCAGCCCCCACAGGGGTGGTGAAAAACTGTTTTTT
>TRBD1|.|TRBJ2-1|TRBV29-1
CSDRQGAGNEQFF
TGCAGCGATAGACAGGGGGCAGGTAATGAGCAGTTCTTC
>.|.|TRBJ1-1|TRBV25-1
CASSAAQGRTEAFF
TGTGCCAGCAGTGCCGCACAGGGTCGAACTGAAGCTTTCTTT